The present TCR beta chain was sequenced within a study of T cell responses to AZD1222 COVID-19 vaccine. V shed 5 bases, J shed 4 bases, and the junction held 5 bases outside the gene matches. Looked up from germline, CDR1 is MNHEY and CDR2 is SMNVEV (reference sequence). This CDR3 spans 16 amino acids. Produced via immunoSEQ multiplex PCR; TCRdb's table is partial and in-frame only. The repertoire holds 75,000 to 100,000 clones, with 88% as singletons. The source material was peripheral blood, sampled on day 0 of AZD1222 vaccination. This receptor was obtained from an adult in good health. The rearrangement uses TRBV27 and TRBJ2-1; 13 nucleotides line up with TRBD2. In DNA, the CDR3 is TGTGCCAGCAGTCTTCGGACTAGCGGGAGTTACAATGAGCAGTTCTTC. Its translation: CASSLRTSGSYNEQFF.